The 20 T cell receptor beta chains presented below share a single source sample, sequenced in a study of blood T cell repertoires in COVID-19. TCRdb's table, derived via immunoSEQ multiplex PCR, lists solely in-frame clones and lacks some. Here the sample spans a few hundred thousand clones, roughly 87% being singletons. The sequencing sample was made of PBMCs or T cells enriched from blood (not recorded which). All receptors come from a man between 18 and 35 years old with acute COVID-19.

V and J are TRBV27 and TRBJ1-6; 9 positions agree with TRBD1. The CDR3 has 14 amino acids. Unmatched junction bases numbered 2, after V lost 3 bases and J lost 8 bases. From germline, CDR1 is MNHEY and CDR2 SMNVEV (reference sequence). DNA of the CDR3: TGTGCCAGCAGTTTCGGACAGGGGTATTCACCCCTCCACTTT. Translating it yields CASSFGQGYSPLHF.

The V call is TRBV27, the J call TRBJ1-5; D may be TRBD1 (6 bases). Trimming took off 4 bases at V and 3 bases at J, with 10 bases between the two ends. This CDR3 has 14 residues. CDR1 and CDR2 (germline): MNHEY, SMNVEV (reference sequence). The CDR3 region has the DNA TGTGCCAGCAGTTCCGGGACAAACAATCAGCCCCAGCATTTT. It is translated as CASSSGTNNQPQHF.

This rearrangement joins TRBV5-5 to TRBJ2-1; TRBD1 aligns across 9 bases. The germline gives CDR1 SGHKS, CDR2 YYEKEE (reference sequence). The CDR3 covers 16 residues. The V gene end was trimmed by 0 bases and the J gene end by 10 bases; junction bases not matched to a gene: 11. The CDR3 spells CASSLEGTGSPGEQFF. The DNA of the CDR3 is TGTGCCAGCAGCTTGGAAGGGACAGGGAGTCCAGGCGAGCAGTTCTTC.

The chain recombines TRBV5-8 with TRBJ2-3, with 8 bases matching TRBD1. The V gene's germline CDR1 is SGHTS and CDR2 YDEGEE. V trimming: 5 bases; J trimming: 2 bases; junction bases outside the gene matches: 7. The CDR3 sequence is 15 residues long. The CDR3 bases are TGTGCCAGCAGTCTCGGGACAGGCGACACAGATACGCAGTATTTT. This gives the protein CASSLGTGDTDTQYF.

V gene TRBV30 combines with J gene TRBJ1-1; 10 bases fit TRBD1. The CDR3 contains 15 residues. Trimming at V came to 5 bases and at J to 0 bases, leaving 6 bases not matched to a gene. Germline values: CDR1 GTSNPN, CDR2 SVGIG (reference sequence). CDR3 sequence (DNA): TGTGCCTGGGGCCGGGACAGGGGCTTGAACACTGAAGCTTTCTTT. This encodes CAWGRDRGLNTEAFF.

Of note for this clone: This specimen includes other DNA sequences encoding the same CDR3. This sequence joins TRBV28 and TRBJ2-5; D remains unclear. Germline V gene data show CDR1 as MDHEN and CDR2 as SYDVKM. This CDR3 has 11 residues. V was shortened by 3 bases and J by 4 bases, with 3 bases between the two germline ends. DNA for the CDR3: TGTGCCAGCAGTTTTAGAGAGACCCAGTACTTC. It yields the protein CASSFRETQYF.

The CDR3 protein is CASSPPGLRNEQFF. In DNA, the CDR3 is TGTGCCAGCAGCCCCCCCGGACTCCGAAATGAGCAGTTCTTC. The chain couples TRBV7-2 to TRBJ2-1, with D possibly being TRBD2 (5 bases). The CDR3 covers 14 residues. Trimming cost V 5 bases and J 7 bases, with 15 bases left between them. Germline V lookup: CDR1 SGHTA, CDR2 FQGNSA.

This sequence joins TRBV19 and TRBJ1-1; TRBD1 matches at 9 bases. CDR3 length: 16 residues. The V segment lost 5 bases and the J segment 0 bases; nucleotides outside the gene matches: 7. Germline CDR1 LNHDA, CDR2 SQIVND (reference sequence). In DNA form, the CDR3 reads TGTGCCAGTAGTGACAGGGGGATCCCATTGAACACTGAAGCTTTCTTT. Translated: CASSDRGIPLNTEAFF.

The chain links TRBV28 to TRBJ2-3; D possibly corresponds to TRBD2 (6 bases). Trimming pared 3 bases from V and 3 bases from J, leaving 13 bases between. Germline-derived CDR1 and CDR2 are MDHEN and SYDVKM. CDR3 length: 15 amino acids. The chain's CDR3 is CASSLGGRPTDTQYF. For the CDR3, the DNA is TGTGCCAGCAGTTTGGGGGGAAGGCCGACAGATACGCAGTATTTT.

J is TRBJ2-7 and V is TRBV28, with 11 bases matching TRBD2. Germline-derived CDR1 and CDR2 are MDHEN and SYDVKM. The CDR3 length is 18 residues. The V segment lost 5 bases and the J segment 2 bases; nucleotides outside the gene matches: 14. CDR3 coding DNA: TGTGCCAGCAGTCAACGGACGGGGACTAGCGGCTTGCCCTACGAGCAGTACTTC. It yields the protein CASSQRTGTSGLPYEQYF.

The chain is built from TRBV19 and TRBJ2-7; TRBD1 is a possible D gene (6 bases). V was shortened by 5 bases and J by 6 bases, with 26 bases between the two germline ends. The germline V gene encodes CDR1 LNHDA and CDR2 SQIVND (reference sequence). The CDR3 covers 17 residues. This CDR3 reads CASSSPLGGRVGGEQYF. The CDR3 nucleotides are TGTGCCAGTAGTTCCCCCCTTGGGGGCAGGGTAGGGGGCGAGCAGTACTTC.

The rearrangement joins TRBV14 to TRBJ2-1; 8 nucleotides align to TRBD1. Germline CDR1 SGHDN, CDR2 FVKESK. This CDR3 comprises 13 residues. V dropped 4 bases and J dropped 8; count of bases not matched to a gene: 4. The chain's CDR3 is CASSRTGSHEQFF. DNA for the CDR3: TGTGCCAGCAGCCGGACAGGGTCCCATGAGCAGTTCTTC.

This clone was seen a handful of times. V and J are TRBV4-1 and TRBJ2-2, with 13 bases lining up with TRBD2. V lost 3 bases and J lost 0; bases outside the gene matches: 4. Germline CDR1 and CDR2: MGHRA and YSYEKL. CDR3 size: 18 residues. CDR3 in amino acids: CASSHTGLAGTNTGELFF. CDR3 coding DNA: TGCGCCAGCAGCCATACGGGACTAGCGGGGACGAACACCGGGGAGCTGTTTTTT.

The V gene is TRBV7-2, the J gene TRBJ1-1; D gene ambiguous. The CDR3 runs 15 residues. Trimming removed 0 bases from V and 4 bases from J, with 12 bases in between. Germline CDR1 and CDR2: SGHTA and FQGNSA. The CDR3 is CASSLAGLGLTEAFF. In nucleotides, the CDR3 is TGTGCCAGCAGCTTAGCAGGACTGGGTCTCACTGAAGCTTTCTTT.

The chain couples TRBV5-6 to TRBJ1-2, with D possibly being TRBD1 (5 bases). Between the trimmed V and J ends, which lost 4 bases and 6 bases, there was a span of 13 bases. CDR3 length: 13 amino acids. Germline V gene sequence: CDR1 SGHDT, CDR2 YYEEEE. The CDR3 nucleotides are TGTGCCAGCAGCACCGGGACTTATCATGGCTACACCTTC. This sequence encodes CASSTGTYHGYTF.

The rearrangement links TRBV28 to TRBJ2-1; 10 bases align to TRBD1. Germline CDR1 MDHEN, CDR2 SYDVKM. The CDR3 loop spans 16 amino acids. V trimming: 6 bases; J trimming: 5 bases; junction bases outside the gene matches: 10. The CDR3 DNA follows: TGTGCCAGCAGAGGGACCGGGACAGGGGCCAACAATGAGCAGTTCTTC. It encodes CASRGTGTGANNEQFF.

V usage is TRBV27 and J usage is TRBJ2-2; 8 nucleotides agree with TRBD2. There are 15 residues in the CDR3. The V and J ends lost 2 bases and 1 base, in that order; junction bases with no gene match: 0. Per the germline V gene, CDR1 is MNHEY and CDR2 is SMNVEV (reference sequence). The CDR3 spells CASSLLAGNTGELFF. Written as DNA, the CDR3 is TGTGCCAGCAGTTTACTAGCGGGGAACACCGGGGAGCTGTTTTTT.

The gene calls are TRBV7-9 and TRBJ2-3, with a weak D call TRBD1 (5 bases). Trimming took 8 bases from V and 1 from J, leaving 10 bases between them. CDR1 and CDR2 from the germline V gene are SEHNR and FQNEAQ (reference sequence). The CDR3 is made up of 13 amino acids. CDR3: CASAQGGTDTQYF. CDR3 bases: TGTGCCAGCGCGCAGGGCGGCACAGATACGCAGTATTTT. Full variable domain (rest looked up from reference TRBV7-9 and TRBJ2-3): DTGVSQNPRHKITKRGQNVTFRCDPISEHNRLYWYRQTLGQGPEFLTYFQNEAQLEKSRLLSDRFSAERPKGSFSTLEIQRTEQGDSAMYLCASAQGGTDTQYFGPGTRLTVL.

This clone appeared once. CDR3 nucleotides: TGTGCCAGTAACGGACAGGGCGGCGGGGCACTAGCCAAAAACATTCAGTACTTC. This encodes CASNGQGGGALAKNIQYF. The chain combines TRBV25-1 with TRBJ2-4; TRBD1 matches 8 bases. After removal of 9 bases from V and 0 bases from J, the junction contained 16 bases not matched to a gene. CDR1 MGHDK and CDR2 SYGVNS come from the germline V gene. The CDR3 runs 18 residues.

V is TRBV6-1 and J is TRBJ2-7; 8 bases align to TRBD1. This CDR3 is 15 amino acids long. Germline assignment: CDR1 MNHNS and CDR2 SASEGT. V lost 1 base, J lost 4 bases, and 6 bases stayed unmatched. DNA of the CDR3: TGTGCCAGCAGTGAAGTTGGACAGGGTGGATACGAGCAGTACTTC. Translating it yields CASSEVGQGGYEQYF.